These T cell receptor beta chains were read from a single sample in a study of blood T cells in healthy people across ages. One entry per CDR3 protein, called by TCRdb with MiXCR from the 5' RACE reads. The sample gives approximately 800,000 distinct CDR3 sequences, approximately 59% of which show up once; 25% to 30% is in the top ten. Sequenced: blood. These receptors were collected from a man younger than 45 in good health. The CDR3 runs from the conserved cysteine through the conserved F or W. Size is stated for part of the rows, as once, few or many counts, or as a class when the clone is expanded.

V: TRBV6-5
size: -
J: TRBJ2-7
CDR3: CASSSFKVDRFYEQYF

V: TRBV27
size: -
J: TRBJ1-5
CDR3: CASSLVGQGASNQPQHF

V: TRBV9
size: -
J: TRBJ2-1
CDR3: CASSVGWGGSEQFF

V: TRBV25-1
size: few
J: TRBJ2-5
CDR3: CASSEGPRGETQYF

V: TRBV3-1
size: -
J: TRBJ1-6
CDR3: CASSHGQDGYSPLHF

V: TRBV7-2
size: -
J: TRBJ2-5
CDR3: CASSLEFREYETQYF

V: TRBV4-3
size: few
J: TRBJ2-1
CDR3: CASSRKWGQGNEQFF

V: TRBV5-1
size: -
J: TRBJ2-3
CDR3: CASSLDAFTDTQYF

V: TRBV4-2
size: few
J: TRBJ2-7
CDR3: CASSHQETIYEQYF

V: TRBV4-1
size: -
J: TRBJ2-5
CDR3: CASSQVRLEETQYF

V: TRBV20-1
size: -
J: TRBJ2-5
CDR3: CSARGTDSSQETQYF

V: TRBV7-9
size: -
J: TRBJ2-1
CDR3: CASSWGLPGNEQFF

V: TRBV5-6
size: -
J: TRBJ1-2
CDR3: CASSPTGRYGYTF

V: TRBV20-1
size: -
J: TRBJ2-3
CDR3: CSAGSDRISTDTQYF

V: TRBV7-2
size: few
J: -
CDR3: CASSLGGGQGGEQYF

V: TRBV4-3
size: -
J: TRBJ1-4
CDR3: CASSQDYLGEKLFF

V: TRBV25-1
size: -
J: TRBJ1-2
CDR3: CASSGQGEGYTF

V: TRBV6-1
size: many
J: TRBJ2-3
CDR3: CASSEGQGADTQYF

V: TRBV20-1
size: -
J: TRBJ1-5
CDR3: CSAREQGHQPQHF

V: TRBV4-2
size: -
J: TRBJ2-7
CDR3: CASSQGVGLAGVFSYEQYF

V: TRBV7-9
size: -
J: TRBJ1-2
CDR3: CASSLGARPDGYTF

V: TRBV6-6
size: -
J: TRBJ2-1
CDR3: CASSYTGGPGNEQFF